This T cell receptor (beta chain) was recorded in a study of cytomegalovirus exposure and HLA in healthy donors. The CDR3 has 14 residues. CDR1 is GTSNPN, CDR2 SVGIG, per germline (reference sequence). V lost 8 bases, J lost 0 bases, and 15 bases lay in between. This clone has a handful of counts. The target antigen is unknown. Study results and limitations: The study carried out a later analysis of TCR beta sequences. It associated some 17,000 of them with specific HLA alleles at a false discovery rate of 0.05. Later examination showed HLA-associated TCR beta chains had greater clonal expansion than equally common others. Being productive about 87% or about 30% of the time was typical of most TCR beta V segments in an earlier analysis.

In the PCR, 60 Vbeta and 13 Jbeta primers were used. TCRdb keeps only in-frame clones here, not all; method: immunoSEQ multiplex PCR. The table has some 95,000 clones, 69% seen once; the top ten hold 1.2%. Sample: PBMCs. The V call is TRBV30, the J call TRBJ2-3; maybe TRBD2 (6 bases). The receptor comes from a female donor in good health and CMV-seronegative. The CDR3 DNA is TGTGCCGGCGGAAGTGGGGGGAGCACAGATACGCAGTATTTT. It codes for CAGGSGGSTDTQYF.